The present entry profiles one T cell receptor (beta chain) with its context. There is no known antigen for this receptor. Base qualities were left out, and no much larger clone turns up one base away. This sample was taken from a study of T cells in localized non-small cell lung cancer (dated by TCRdb to about 2020). Background for the entire study: T cell repertoires of fewer than 250 early-stage NSCLC patients were analyzed, with tumors being compared against uninvolved tumor-adjacent lungs. A mean age of around 69 years was recorded for the NSCLC patients, of whom 120 to 150 were male and about a hundred were female. All 240 or so NSCLC patients in the cohort were treatment-naive and had localized lung tumors that were resected. General conclusions and limits of the study: Since the design was exploratory, TCR variables were selected using unadjusted p-values with no false-discovery rate correction. Because multi-region tumor sequencing was not done, intratumor heterogeneity could not be ruled out. Higher T cell density in blood was associated with longer overall survival, whereas higher clonality in adjacent lung was associated with shorter survival. Of the top 100 tumor clones, a median of roughly 57 were detected in paired uninvolved adjacent lung; about 26 were also among that lung's top 100. Uninvolved tumor-adjacent lung showed the highest T cell clonality, higher than tumor, which suggests more focused antigenic responses in the uninvolved tumor-adjacent lung.

The immunoSEQ Assay was used to sequence TCR beta CDR3 regions from DNA. The authors' pipeline ran thus. T cell density was computed as TCR beta template counts normalized to usable DNA estimated by amplifying housekeeping genes. Using the preseqR package, richness was estimated by extrapolating to 120,000 templates for tissue samples and 400,000 templates for PBMC samples. Clonality was defined by subtracting Pielou's evenness from one. To identify tissue-enriched TCRs, differential abundance testing was run on productive amino-acid clonotypes with a minimum total count of 5 and an alpha of 0.1. The Jaccard Index and the Morisita Overlap Index were used to quantify repertoire overlap between compartments. GLIPH grouped TCR beta CDR3s together with public tetramer-defined viral CDR3s, and a viral motif had to include at least three viral sequences and show V-gene enrichment. Not all clones reach the TCRdb copy of this immuneACCESS table, which keeps in-frame sequences only. Checked studies attribute under half of the gap to unresolved V genes and leave the rest unexplained. The V and J calls and clone size were taken over from that table, and D and trimming were inferred from the DNA. The sample table holds 100,000 to 150,000 clones, of which around 90% were seen once. Clones ranked in the top ten supply around 1.7% of the sample.

The CDR3, cysteine through phenylalanine, is 15 amino acids long. Only the CDR3 region is kept as DNA, spanning 45 bases read in frame from base 1. The germline V gene (reference sequence) gives CDR1 as GTSNPN and CDR2 as SVGIG. For this chain, trimming is 4 bases at the V end and 7 bases at the J end, and the number of junction bases without a gene match is 13. At diagnosis, peripheral blood, uninvolved tumor-adjacent lung and tumor were collected and were preserved as a mix of fresh-frozen and FFPE material. For TCR repertoire profiling, the blood samples were analyzed as peripheral blood mononuclear cells.

The chain is assembled from TRBV30 and TRBJ2-5; TRBD1 fits 9 bases in the junction. Sample: peripheral blood, taken before any cancer treatment. This receptor was obtained from a female donor over 55 with stage I lung adenocarcinoma. CDR3 protein: CAWNPGQGPEGTQYF. The sequenced DNA is TGTGCCTGGAATCCGGGACAGGGACCCGAGGGGACCCAGTACTTC.